One and the same sample provided the 31 T cell receptor beta chains below, sequenced in a study of post-analysis software for immune sequencing data. Included in the TCR beta cDNA libraries were unique molecular identifiers. TCRdb passed the PCR reads through MiXCR, listing each CDR3 protein once. Of 650,000 to 850,000 distinct CDR3 sequences detected, under 70% appear once; the ten largest clones hold around 4.5%. No antigen has been identified for these receptors. Study-wide results and limits: The study found TRBV5-6, TRBV5-1 and TRBV20-1 among five or six TRBV segments more frequent in patients than controls.

The sample comprised blood. The receptors originated from a girl between 10 and 17 years old with multiple sclerosis.

This chain links TRBV10-2 with TRBJ2-5, with 10 bases that match TRBD1. Germline lookup yields CDR1 WSHSY and CDR2 SAAADI. The CDR3 is made up of 17 amino acids. The V and J ends lost 2 bases and 4 bases, in that order; junction bases with no gene match: 10. The CDR3 is CASSETLPDRGRETQYF. In nucleotides, the CDR3 is TGCGCCAGCAGTGAGACTCTACCAGACAGGGGGCGAGAGACCCAGTACTTC.

The chain is built from TRBV4-2 and TRBJ2-1; 8 nucleotides agree with TRBD1. The CDR3 is made up of 17 amino acids. Germline CDR1 reads LGHNA; CDR2 reads YNFKEQ. Trimming at V came to 0 bases and at J to 6 bases, leaving 10 bases not matched to a gene. CDR3: CASSQDLTGGWGNEQFF. CDR3 DNA sequence: TGTGCCAGCAGCCAAGACCTTACAGGGGGTTGGGGCAATGAGCAGTTCTTC.

The chain combines TRBV12-3 or TRBV12-4 with TRBJ2-3, with 9 nucleotides matching TRBD2. With V trimmed by 3 bases and J by 3 bases, 13 bases remained unmatched. The CDR3 totals 18 residues. The CDR3 coding sequence is TGTGCCAGCAGTTTTTGGCGGGGGGGCCCCCAGAGTACAGATACGCAGTATTTT. Translation gives CASSFWRGGPQSTDTQYF.

This clonotype has just a few counts. This sequence joins TRBV4-2 and TRBJ2-1, with TRBD2 matching over 11 bases. Germline assignment: CDR1 LGHNA and CDR2 YNFKEQ. This CDR3 spans 14 amino acids. The junction had 6 bases not matched to a gene; V was cut back by 1 base and J by 13 bases. Here the CDR3 DNA reads TGTGCCAGCAGCCAAGCACTAGCGGGAGTGGATCAGTTCTTC. Its protein product is CASSQALAGVDQFF.

The V call is TRBV7-9, the J call TRBJ2-5; the D gene could be TRBD1 or TRBD2 (5 bases each). The J call may be wrong; the DNA end is better matched by TRBJ2-4. Germline loops: CDR1 SEHNR, CDR2 FQNEAQ (reference sequence). The CDR3 loop spans 14 amino acids. The CDR3 nucleotides are TGTGCCAGCAGCCTCCCGGGAAGGGGAGACATTCAGTACTTC. Translated: CASSLPGRGDIQYF.

CDR3 sequence (DNA): TGTGCCAGCAGCCCCCAGACTAGCGGGCGACAGGCCGGGGAGCTGTTTTTT. It yields the protein CASSPQTSGRQAGELFF. The chain recombines TRBV7-2 with TRBJ2-2; TRBD2 matches 10 bases. CDR3 size: 17 residues. Trimming took 5 bases from V and 6 from J; bases not matched to a gene: 12. CDR1 and CDR2 from the germline V gene are SGHTA and FQGNSA.

This clonotype was counted between two and nine times. This chain links TRBV6-5 with TRBJ2-7; D ambiguous. V dropped 0 bases and J dropped 0 bases, with 9 bases sitting between them. The germline V gene has CDR1 MNHEY and CDR2 SVGAGI. The CDR3 loop spans 15 amino acids. CDR3 sequence reads: CASSYSIASSYEQYF. DNA for the CDR3: TGTGCCAGCAGTTACTCGATAGCCAGCTCCTACGAGCAGTACTTC.

The rearrangement joins TRBV7-9 to TRBJ2-3; TRBD2 agrees at 11 bases. The CDR3 runs to 18 residues. Germline CDR1 is SEHNR and CDR2 is FQNEAQ (reference sequence). After removal of 5 bases from V and 3 bases from J, the junction contained 13 bases not matched to a gene. The CDR3 region is CASSPWRASGRNTDTQYF. The CDR3 region has the DNA TGTGCCAGCAGCCCCTGGCGGGCTAGCGGGAGGAATACAGATACGCAGTATTTT. Full variable domain (outside the CDR3, taken from reference TRBV7-9 and TRBJ2-3): DTGVSQNPRHKITKRGQNVTFRCDPISEHNRLYWYRQTLGQGPEFLTYFQNEAQLEKSRLLSDRFSAERPKGSFSTLEIQRTEQGDSAMYLCASSPWRASGRNTDTQYFGPGTRLTVL.

The chain carries TRBV4-2 and TRBJ2-5, with D maybe TRBD2 (5 bases). V lost 6 bases to trimming and J lost 1 base, with 12 bases between them. Germline values: CDR1 LGHNA, CDR2 YNFKEQ. The CDR3 extends over 14 amino acids. The CDR3 bases are TGTGCCAGCAGTCAATCGGACTCCCAAGAGACCCAGTACTTC. Its translation is CASSQSDSQETQYF.

The table lists this clonotype with a few counts. The rearrangement uses TRBV6-1 and TRBJ2-1; 7 bases are a match to TRBD1. The CDR3 is 16 amino acids. In germline, CDR1 is MNHNS, CDR2 SASEGT. V dropped 6 bases and J dropped 5; count of bases not matched to a gene: 13. CDR3 DNA: TGTGCCAGCAGCGAGCCTTCCGGGACAGTCCACAATGAGCAGTTCTTC. Residues: CASSEPSGTVHNEQFF.

This clonotype was counted once. The gene calls are TRBV21-1 and TRBJ1-5; the table assigns TRBD1, which was not confirmed against the DNA. TRBV21-1 is marked as a pseudogene. The CDR3 is 16 amino acids. The CDR3 DNA is TGTGCCAGCAGCAAAGCGAGAGGGACAGTAGGCCAGCCCCAGCATTTT. Protein product: CASSKARGTVGQPQHF.

The CDR3 sequence is CSVLDRNGYEQYF. DNA of the CDR3: TGCAGCGTTCTTGACAGGAATGGCTACGAGCAGTACTTC. The V and J genes are TRBV29-1 and TRBJ2-7; a weak D match, TRBD1 (6 bases). CDR1 and CDR2 from the germline V gene are SQVTM and ANQGSEA. With 5 bases removed from V and 3 bases from J, the gap between germline ends came to 14 bases. The CDR3 is 13 amino acids.

The chain carries TRBV30 and TRBJ1-1; 8 nucleotides match TRBD1. CDR1 GTSNPN and CDR2 SVGIG come from the germline V gene (reference sequence). The CDR3 has 12 amino acids. The CDR3 bases are TGTGCATCGGGACAGGTGAACACTGAAGCTTTCTTT. Residues: CASGQVNTEAFF.

The rearrangement links TRBV4-1 to TRBJ1-1, with TRBD1 identical over 12 bases. Unmatched junction bases numbered 8, after V lost 2 bases and J lost 4 bases. The germline CDR1 and CDR2 sequences are MGHRA and YSYEKL. The CDR3 length is 17 residues. The CDR3 sequence: CASSQPRDRGRGTEAFF. Here the CDR3 DNA reads TGCGCCAGCAGCCAACCCCGGGACAGGGGGCGAGGCACTGAAGCTTTCTTT.

In this sample, this clonotype turned up once. This chain connects TRBV29-1 to TRBJ1-1; TRBD1 agrees at 7 bases. The germline CDR1 and CDR2 sequences are SQVTM and ANQGSEA. The CDR3 contains 14 residues. J lost 6 bases, V lost 6 bases, and 13 bases had no gene match. The CDR3, as DNA: TGCAGCGTCCTCCTGACAGGGCAAATTCCTGAAGCTTTCTTT. It is translated as CSVLLTGQIPEAFF.

The genes are TRBV7-2 and TRBJ2-5, with 12 positions matching TRBD1. The germline CDR1 and CDR2 sequences are SGHTA and FQGNSA. The CDR3 is 16 amino acids. Unmatched junction bases numbered 4, after V lost 0 bases and J lost 5 bases. The CDR3 bases are TGTGCCAGCAGCTTAGCCGGGACAGGGGGCGGGGAGACCCAGTACTTC. Amino acid sequence: CASSLAGTGGGETQYF.

This chain links TRBV29-1 with TRBJ2-3, with D uncertain. Deletions cut 6 bases from V and 2 bases from J, with 9 bases between. Per the germline V gene, CDR1 is SQVTM and CDR2 is ANQGSEA. The CDR3 consists of 12 residues. CDR3: CSVSPTTDTQYF. The CDR3 DNA follows: TGCAGCGTCTCGCCCACCACAGATACGCAGTATTTT.

The sample holds many counts of this clonotype. The chain couples TRBV29-1 to TRBJ2-7; 9 bases are a match to TRBD1. CDR1 and CDR2 from the germline V gene are SQVTM and ANQGSEA. V lost 6 bases and J lost 1; bases outside the gene matches: 7. This CDR3 has 14 residues. This CDR3 reads CSVTRQGGSYEQYF. The CDR3 nucleotides read TGCAGCGTGACAAGACAGGGGGGATCCTACGAGCAGTACTTC.

This rearrangement joins TRBV5-1 to TRBJ2-7; 13 bases agree with TRBD2. Trimming removed 4 bases from V and 7 bases from J; junction bases left unmatched: 14. The V gene's germline CDR1 is SGHRS and CDR2 YFSETQ. The CDR3 runs to 17 residues. The CDR3 DNA is TGCGCCAGCAGCGGTTTTTCTGGACTAGCGGGAGTAGAAGAGCAGTACTTC. It is translated as CASSGFSGLAGVEEQYF.

In this sample, this clonotype turned up once. The V gene is TRBV7-2, the J gene TRBJ1-1; TRBD1 agrees at 9 bases. J lost 7 bases, V lost 4 bases, and 10 bases had no gene match. Germline lookup yields CDR1 SGHTA and CDR2 FQGNSA. The CDR3 is made up of 15 amino acids. CDR3 residues: CASSYRTGGGSEAFF. CDR3 coding DNA: TGTGCCAGCAGCTACCGAACAGGGGGCGGGAGTGAAGCTTTCTTT.

V is TRBV29-1 and J is TRBJ1-2, with D maybe TRBD1 (5 bases). CDR1 and CDR2 (germline): SQVTM, ANQGSEA. The germline V and J ends were trimmed by 4 bases and 4 bases, with 10 bases remaining between them. The CDR3 has 12 residues. CDR3 nucleotide sequence: TGCAGCGTTGGGGGCGACTGCTATGGCTACACCTTC. This codes for CSVGGDCYGYTF.

This rearrangement joins TRBV6-5 to TRBJ2-7, with 11 bases matching TRBD1. Trimming cost V 0 bases and J 5 bases; bases outside gene matches: 6. CDR3 length: 16 residues. The germline CDR1 and CDR2 sequences are MNHEY and SVGAGI. The CDR3 loop reads CASSYSPGQGVHEQYF. CDR3 coding DNA: TGTGCCAGCAGTTACTCGCCGGGACAGGGGGTCCACGAGCAGTACTTC.

This clonotype has just a few counts. The genes are TRBV12-3 or TRBV12-4 and TRBJ2-1, with TRBD2 matching 9 bases. The CDR3 consists of 15 residues. V lost 5 bases, J lost 6 bases, and 8 bases stayed unmatched. CDR3 nucleotides: TGTGCCAGCAGTCCCCTAGCGGGGTCTCGCAATGAGCAGTTCTTC. It is translated as CASSPLAGSRNEQFF.

This chain connects TRBV27 to TRBJ2-3; D may match TRBD1 or TRBD2 (5 bases each). CDR3 size: 12 residues. V was cut by 7 bases and J by 4 bases, with 9 bases left in between. The germline CDR1 and CDR2 sequences are MNHEY and SMNVEV (reference sequence). CDR3 in DNA: TGTGCCAGCAAAGGGGACCCAGATACGCAGTATTTT. This sequence encodes CASKGDPDTQYF.

V gene TRBV20-1 combines with J gene TRBJ1-5; no clear D. Germline loops: CDR1 DFQATT, CDR2 SNEGSKA (reference sequence). This CDR3 region has 10 residues. V was pared by 5 bases and J by 7 bases, with 6 bases between. CDR3 loop: CSAGYQPQHF. DNA for the CDR3: TGCAGTGCTGGGTACCAGCCCCAGCATTTT.

This chain connects TRBV12-3 or TRBV12-4 to TRBJ1-5; D is ambiguous. Trimming removed 3 bases at V and 1 base at J, with 4 bases between. The CDR3 loop spans 13 amino acids. For the CDR3, the DNA is TGTGCCAGCAGTTTTTACAGCAATCAGCCCCAGCATTTT. Protein: CASSFYSNQPQHF.

The chain has TRBV7-2 and TRBJ2-1; D is unclear. Trimming took off 6 bases at V and 6 bases at J, with 12 bases between the two ends. This CDR3 spans 13 amino acids. Germline V lookup: CDR1 SGHTA, CDR2 FQGNSA. The chain's CDR3 is CASSSSRLNEQFF. The CDR3 DNA is TGTGCCAGCAGTTCTTCCCGCCTCAATGAGCAGTTCTTC. Complete variable domain (other parts from reference TRBV7-2 and TRBJ2-1): GAGVSQSPSNKVTEKGKDVELRCDPISGHTALYWYRQSLGQGLEFLIYFQGNSAPDKSGLPSDRFSAERTGGSVSTLTIQRTQQEDSAVYLCASSSSRLNEQFFGPGTRLTVL.

This sequence joins TRBV27 and TRBJ1-4; 9 bases line up with TRBD1. There are 14 residues in the CDR3. Trimming at V came to 5 bases and at J to 6 bases, leaving 4 bases not matched to a gene. Germline V gene sequence: CDR1 MNHEY, CDR2 SMNVEV (reference sequence). CDR3 DNA sequence: TGTGCCAGCAGTCCACAGGGGGCACATGAAAAACTGTTTTTT. Its protein is CASSPQGAHEKLFF.

The chain links TRBV5-6 to TRBJ1-2; D gene uncertain. CDR1 is SGHDT, CDR2 YYEEEE, per germline. V was trimmed by 4 bases and J by 8 bases, leaving 18 bases between them. CDR3 length: 14 residues. The CDR3 DNA follows: TGTGCCAGCAGCGAATCACCGACTTATTCGGGCTACACCTTC. This codes for CASSESPTYSGYTF.

With regard to this clonotype: At one boundary the junction diverges from the germline segment, which might be a read error. The V call is TRBV29-1, the J call TRBJ1-5; 11 bases map to TRBD1. The CDR3 is made up of 13 amino acids. Germline V gene sequence: CDR1 SQVTM, CDR2 ANQGSEA. As DNA, the CDR3 is TGCAGCGTGGGGACAGGGGGGAATCAGCCCCTGCATTTT. Protein: CSVGTGGNQPLHF.

This clonotype was seen a handful of times. V is TRBV24-1 and J is TRBJ2-4; tentatively, D is TRBD2 (7 bases). The V gene lost 3 bases and the J gene lost 3 bases, with 23 bases spanning the gap. Germline CDR1 reads KGHDR; CDR2 reads SFDVKD. The CDR3 loop spans 19 amino acids. CDR3 nucleotide sequence: TGTGCCACCAGTGATGACAGAGGGGGGGGAGTCGAAGGCAAAAACATTCAGTACTTC. It specifies CATSDDRGGGVEGKNIQYF.